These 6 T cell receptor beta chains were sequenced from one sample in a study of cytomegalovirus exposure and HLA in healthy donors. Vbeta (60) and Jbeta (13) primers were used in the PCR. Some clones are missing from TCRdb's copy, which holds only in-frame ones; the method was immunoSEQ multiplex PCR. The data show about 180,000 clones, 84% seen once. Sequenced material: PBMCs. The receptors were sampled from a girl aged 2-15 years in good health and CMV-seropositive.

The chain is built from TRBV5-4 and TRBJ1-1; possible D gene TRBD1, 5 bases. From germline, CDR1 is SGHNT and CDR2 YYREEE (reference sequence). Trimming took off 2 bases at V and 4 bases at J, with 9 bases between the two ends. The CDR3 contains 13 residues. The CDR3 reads CASSLIGGTEAFF. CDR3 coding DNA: TGTGCCAGCAGCTTAATCGGGGGCACTGAAGCTTTCTTT.

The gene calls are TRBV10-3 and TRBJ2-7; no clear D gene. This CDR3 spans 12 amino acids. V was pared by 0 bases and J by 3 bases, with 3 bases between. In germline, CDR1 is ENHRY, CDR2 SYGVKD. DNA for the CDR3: TGTGCCATCAGTGAGTCGAGCTACGAGCAGTACTTC. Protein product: CAISESSYEQYF.

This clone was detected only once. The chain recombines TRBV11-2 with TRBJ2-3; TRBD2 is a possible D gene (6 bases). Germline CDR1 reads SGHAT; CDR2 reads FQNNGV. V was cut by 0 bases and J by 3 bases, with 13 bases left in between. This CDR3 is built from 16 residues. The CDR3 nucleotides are TGTGCCAGCAGCTTAGATGGGGCGGGGAGGACAGATACGCAGTATTTT. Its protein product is CASSLDGAGRTDTQYF.

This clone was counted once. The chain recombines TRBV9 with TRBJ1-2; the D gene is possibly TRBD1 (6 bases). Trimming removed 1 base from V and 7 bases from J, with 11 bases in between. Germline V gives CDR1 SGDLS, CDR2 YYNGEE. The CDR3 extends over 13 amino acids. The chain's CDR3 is CASSVLVRGGYTF. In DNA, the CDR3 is TGTGCCAGCAGCGTACTTGTCAGGGGTGGCTACACCTTC.

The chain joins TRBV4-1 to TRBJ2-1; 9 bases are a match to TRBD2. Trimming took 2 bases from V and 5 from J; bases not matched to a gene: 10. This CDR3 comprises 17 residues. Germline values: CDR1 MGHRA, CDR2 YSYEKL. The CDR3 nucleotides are TGCGCCAGCAGCCAAAGTGGCGGGACTAGCACCCACAATGAGCAGTTCTTC. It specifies CASSQSGGTSTHNEQFF.

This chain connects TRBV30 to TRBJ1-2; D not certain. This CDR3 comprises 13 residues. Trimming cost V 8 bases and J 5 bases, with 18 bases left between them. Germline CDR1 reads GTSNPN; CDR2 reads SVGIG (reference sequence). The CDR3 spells CARKNVGEYGYTF. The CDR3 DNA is TGTGCCCGAAAGAATGTGGGAGAATATGGCTACACCTTC. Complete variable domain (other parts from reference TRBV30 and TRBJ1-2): SQTIHQWPATLVQPVGSPLSLECTVEGTSNPNLYWYRQAAGRGLQLLFYSVGIGQISSEVPQNLSASRPQDRQFILSSKKLLLSDSGFYLCARKNVGEYGYTFGSGTRLTVV.